What follows describes a single T cell receptor (beta chain). The clone's antigen remains unknown. Nothing much larger sits one base from this clone, and base qualities are not available. The TCR beta CDR3 regions were amplified from RNA transcripts. For the first round of RT-PCR on the TCR CDR3, the HTBI primer set was used together with the Qiagen OneStep RT-PCR kit. A second multiplex PCR round built the libraries, followed by size selection and purification. Sequencing of the libraries was done on an Illumina HiSeq2000 using paired-end 100 bp reads. For the original study's pipeline: SOAPnuke was used to process the raw data, with reads discarded if the reads contained adapters or uncalled bases, had a mean Phred below 15, or lacked an exact constant-primer or identifier match. COPE v1.2.5 was used to merge the high-quality paired reads, and each unique nucleotide sequence was defined as a clonotype. Clonotypes were aligned to IMGT TRBV, TRBD and TRBJ reference segments using MiTCR v1.1. The analysis included only V-J combinations with a frequency above 0.0001, which together covered 99% to 99.2% of the repertoires. The TCS score was defined as the ratio of F50 (clonal expansion) to E x V (chaos), calculated using BLOSUM62-based TCRdist between CDR3 peptides within each V-J. Welch's t-statistics and random forest reduced fewer than 600 V-J features to 13, which were used in a naive Bayes classifier (R e1071). The public sequencing data were trimmed at Q25 with fastp and processed into clonotypes with MiXCR by TCRdb, which kept only in-frame beta chains. Every distinct CDR3 protein forms one entry, paired with its most common genes and DNA. Here the V and J calls rest on TCRdb's processing, not on the authors' analysis. This sample has around 690,000 distinct CDR3 sequences in its table, and roughly 17% of those were observed once. Roughly 16% of the sample rests with the top ten.

A patient counted as having stable Graves' hyperthyroidism if no progression to ophthalmopathy occurred over 18 months of follow-up. Hyperthyroidism patients were newly diagnosed, with disease duration under 2 months, and aged 18 to 65 years. Any patient with an uncontrolled infection, another autoimmune disease, pregnancy or lactation was excluded. Diagnoses relied on clinical symptoms, serum thyroxine and TRAb, thyroid ultrasound and orbital computed tomography. PBMCs were isolated from more than 9 ml of fresh peripheral blood by Ficoll-Paque density gradient centrifugation. Trizol reagent was used to extract total RNA, and RNA quality was then checked on an Agilent 2100 Bioanalyzer. This record comes from a study of T cells in Graves' hyperthyroidism and ophthalmopathy (dated by TCRdb to about 2019). About the study as a whole: Peripheral blood was collected at initial diagnosis, before any treatment. A discovery cohort of around 100 patients, roughly 40 with Graves' ophthalmopathy and 57 with stable Graves' hyperthyroidism, was used to find distinguishing TCR V-J signatures. An independent validation cohort of 18 to 20 hyperthyroidism patients and 17 patients who later progressed to ophthalmopathy tested prospective prediction of ophthalmopathy. For training and testing, the 80 to 100 patients in the discovery cohort were randomly divided in a 7:3 ratio. The study also compared thyroid tissue and blood T-cell repertoires from five or six Graves' hyperthyroidism patients. Following sampling, methimazole starting at 30 mg daily was given to hyperthyroidism patients, and high-dose intravenous methylprednisolone was given to ophthalmopathy patients. TCR Vbeta CDR3 sequencing of 130 to 150 peripheral blood samples (around 45 ophthalmopathy, 75 hyperthyroidism and roughly 17 progressor patients) is reported in the paper. Results the study describes overall, beyond this receptor: In cross-validation, a model built on a 13 V-J signature told ophthalmopathy apart from stable hyperthyroidism with 85% to 90% sensitivity and around 81% specificity, and in testing the same model reached 80%/75%. Most expanded thyroid clonotypes (frequency above 0.001) were also detected in blood, a finding suggesting that blood repertoires may reflect thyroid immune responses. No statistical method was used to fix the sample size in advance, and group allocation was not hidden from the investigators. In validation, progression to ophthalmopathy was predicted by the model with roughly 71% sensitivity and roughly 76% specificity, a median of roughly six months before onset.

V is trimmed back by 4 bases and J by 4 bases, and the junction contains 11 bases that no gene match accounts for. The CDR3 holds 17 amino acids from the cysteine to the phenylalanine. Just the 51-base CDR3 DNA is kept, in frame starting at base 1. The germline V gene provides CDR1 SGDLS and CDR2 YYNGEE. The rearranged chain carries TRBV9 and TRBJ2-7, with 13 bases aligning to TRBD2. This clonotype was sampled from a middle-aged man with Graves' hyperthyroidism. Source material: blood. The DNA sequence follows: TGTGCCAGCAGCCCCGGCGGGGGGACTAGCGGGATTTACGAGCAGTACTTC. Its translation reads: CASSPGGGTSGIYEQYF.